This TCR beta chain was identified in a study of blood T cell repertoires in COVID-19. Study-level information: Sites in the United States, Italy and Spain provided acute and convalescent COVID-19 samples.

Profiled with immunoSEQ multiplex PCR; TCRdb holds only in-frame clones, not every one. Of hundreds of thousands of clones listed, roughly 85% are singletons. Trimming stripped 4 bases from V and 1 base from J, with 7 bases between. Per germline, CDR1 LGHDT and CDR2 YNNKEL (reference sequence). There are 14 residues in the CDR3. Membership in each cohort depended on participant-reported clinical history. Worth noting for this clone: The sample contains more than one DNA sequence encoding this CDR3.

Sequenced: PBMCs or T cells enriched from blood (not recorded which). V is TRBV3-1 (or the pseudogene TRBV3-2) and J is TRBJ2-2; D is possibly TRBD2 (5 bases). This receptor was taken from a woman aged 45-65 years who had recovered from COVID-19. The CDR3: CASSRGGNTGELFF. CDR3 nucleotide sequence: TGTGCCAGCAGCCGAGGAGGGAACACCGGGGAGCTGTTTTTT.